Following are 32 T cell receptor beta chains from one sample sequenced in a study of metastatic and nonmetastatic thyroid tumors. TCRdb reanalyzed the PCR reads with MiXCR. Found here are about 30,000 clones, roughly 29% of them singletons; the top ten hold 30%. None of the patients had undergone any treatment ahead of thyroid surgery. The specimen was blood. The source of these receptors is a female donor with papillary thyroid cancer or a benign thyroid nodule (not recorded which). Some clones in this sample may be carry-over from other donors' samples.

This clone has a handful of counts. Here the CDR3 reads CASSLSSGFANEQFF. The DNA for the CDR3 is TGTGCCAGCAGTTTGTCGTCAGGGTTCGCCAATGAGCAGTTCTTC. The gene calls are TRBV28 and TRBJ2-1, with D possibly being TRBD1 (5 bases). V dropped 3 bases and J dropped 6 bases, with 15 bases sitting between them. The germline V gene has CDR1 MDHEN and CDR2 SYDVKM. The CDR3 has 15 residues.

This clone came up many times. Other DNA sequences in the same sample also yield this CDR3. The rearrangement uses TRBV5-6 and TRBJ1-2; 10 bases are a match to TRBD1. V dropped 3 bases and J dropped 6; count of bases not matched to a gene: 8. The CDR3 runs to 15 residues. Germline V gene data show CDR1 as SGHDT and CDR2 as YYEEEE. The CDR3 loop reads CASSWPGQGIHGYTF. The CDR3 DNA sequence: TGTGCCAGCAGCTGGCCGGGACAGGGGATCCATGGCTACACCTTC.

This clone was counted only a few times. This chain joins TRBV2 and TRBJ1-2; D is ambiguous. There are 10 residues in the CDR3. Trimming removed 3 bases from V and 8 bases from J, with 4 bases in between. The V gene's germline CDR1 is SNHLY and CDR2 FYNNEI. As DNA, the CDR3 is TGTGCCAGCAGTGAGATGGGCTACACCTTC. Its protein is CASSEMGYTF. The complete variable domain, with remaining parts taken from reference TRBV2 and TRBJ1-2, reads EPEVTQTPSHQVTQMGQEVILRCVPISNHLYFYWYRQILGQKVEFLVSFYNNEISEKSEIFDDQFSVERPDGSNFTLKIRSTKLEDSAMYFCASSEMGYTFGSGTRLTVV.

The chain uses TRBV7-8 and TRBJ1-2; D is possibly TRBD1 (5 bases). This CDR3 region has 14 residues. Per the germline V gene, CDR1 is SGHVS and CDR2 is FQNEAQ. V gave up 0 bases and J gave up 8 bases, with 13 bases separating them. The CDR3 protein is CASSLAGTERGYTF. The DNA for the CDR3 is TGTGCCAGCAGCTTAGCCGGGACGGAGAGAGGCTACACCTTC.

There are a few counts of this clone. The chain recombines TRBV4-3 with TRBJ2-2; 11 nucleotides agree with TRBD2. The germline V gene encodes CDR1 LGHNA and CDR2 YSLEER. With V trimmed by 4 bases and J by 3 bases, 4 bases remained unmatched. This CDR3 contains 16 residues. CDR3 bases: TGCGCCAGCAGCCCCCTAGCGGGAGGCGACACCGGGGAGCTGTTTTTT. Translated, it gives CASSPLAGGDTGELFF.

This clone was counted a single time. The rearrangement uses TRBV6-2 or TRBV6-3 and TRBJ2-7, with 10 nucleotides matching TRBD2. Germline V gene data show CDR1 as MNHEY and CDR2 as SVGEGT. V shed 6 bases, J shed 6 bases, and the junction held 8 bases outside the gene matches. The CDR3 contains 14 residues. The CDR3 protein is CASSLLAGVSEQYF. CDR3 in DNA: TGTGCCAGCAGCCTCCTAGCGGGAGTCTCCGAGCAGTACTTC.

The gene calls are TRBV2 and TRBJ2-5; 7 bases map to TRBD1. The CDR3 has 14 amino acids. From germline, CDR1 is SNHLY and CDR2 FYNNEI. This CDR3 reads CGISGTVGAETQYF. The CDR3 region has the DNA TGTGGCATTTCCGGGACAGTGGGCGCGGAGACCCAGTACTTC.

The chain uses TRBV11-1 and TRBJ2-3, with a possible D match to TRBD2 (5 bases). Germline assignment: CDR1 SGHAT and CDR2 FQDESV (reference sequence). The CDR3 contains 15 residues. The V gene lost 5 bases and the J gene lost 0 bases, with 12 bases spanning the gap. CDR3 DNA: TGTGCCAGCAGCCTACGGGGTAGGAGCACAGATACGCAGTATTTT. It specifies CASSLRGRSTDTQYF. The full variable domain, its missing parts supplied by reference TRBV11-1 and TRBJ2-3, is EAEVAQSPRYKITEKSQAVAFWCDPISGHATLYWYRQILGQGPELLVQFQDESVVDDSQLPKDRFSAERLKGVDSTLKIQPAELGDSAMYLCASSLRGRSTDTQYFGPGTRLTVL.

In DNA form, the CDR3 reads TGCAGTGCTAGTCATCTAAGACAGCGTAACTATGGCTACACCTTC. It is translated as CSASHLRQRNYGYTF. This rearrangement joins TRBV20-1 to TRBJ1-2, with D possibly matching TRBD1 (5 bases). CDR3 size: 15 residues. Germline-derived CDR1 and CDR2 are DFQATT and SNEGSKA (reference sequence). Trimming pared 3 bases from V and 1 base from J, leaving 15 bases between.

As regards this clone: In the same sample, other DNA sequences code for this CDR3. The chain is built from TRBV20-1 and TRBJ2-7; D is perhaps TRBD1 or TRBD2 (5 bases each). V lost 5 bases and J 4 bases, leaving 9 bases between the germline ends. This CDR3 has 11 residues. Germline CDR1 reads DFQATT; CDR2 reads SNEGSKA (reference sequence). CDR3 loop: CSARDGYEQYF. The DNA of the CDR3 is TGCAGTGCTCGGGACGGTTACGAGCAGTACTTC.

Ten or more counts support this clone. The gene calls are TRBV7-9 and TRBJ1-1; D unclear. Trimming left V 4 bases short and J 0 bases short, with 6 bases between. This CDR3 is 13 amino acids long. CDR1 and CDR2 (germline): SEHNR, FQNEAQ (reference sequence). CDR3 in DNA: TGTGCCAGCAGCTCACAGTTGAACACTGAAGCTTTCTTT. The encoded protein is CASSSQLNTEAFF.

The table lists this clone with a few counts. This chain joins TRBV2 and TRBJ1-6; no clear D. CDR1 is SNHLY and CDR2 is FYNNEI in the germline V gene. The V end was cut by 1 base, the J end by 10 bases, with 8 bases between. There are 13 residues in the CDR3. The CDR3 sequence: CASSEETNSPLHF. The CDR3 region has the DNA TGTGCCAGCAGTGAAGAGACAAACTCACCCCTCCACTTT.

The J gene is TRBJ2-2, the V gene TRBV5-6; D is unresolved. Germline V gene lookup returns CDR1 SGHDT and CDR2 YYEEEE. V was clipped by 3 bases and J by 1 base, with 13 bases between them. The CDR3 is 16 residues long. The CDR3 nucleotides read TGTGCCAGCAGCTCAGGAACGGACGGGAACACCGGGGAGCTGTTTTTT. This codes for CASSSGTDGNTGELFF.

The gene calls are TRBV20-1 and TRBJ1-1; 7 bases fit TRBD1. The CDR3 runs to 12 residues. V lost 3 bases and J lost 8; bases outside the gene matches: 6. Germline CDR1 DFQATT, CDR2 SNEGSKA (reference sequence). The CDR3 loop is CSARRTGEEAFF. CDR3 nucleotide sequence: TGCAGTGCTAGGAGGACAGGAGAAGAAGCTTTCTTT.

At least ten counts were recorded for this clone. This chain connects TRBV29-1 to TRBJ1-2; D perhaps matches TRBD1 (6 bases). The germline V gene encodes CDR1 SQVTM and CDR2 ANQGSEA. The V gene lost 6 bases and the J gene lost 5 bases, with 13 bases spanning the gap. The CDR3 length is 12 residues. CDR3 sequence: CSVWDISYGYTF. CDR3 nucleotide sequence: TGCAGCGTGTGGGACATAAGTTATGGCTACACCTTC.

The chain couples TRBV20-1 to TRBJ1-2, with 8 bases aligning to TRBD1. Germline V gene sequence: CDR1 DFQATT, CDR2 SNEGSKA (reference sequence). This CDR3 comprises 12 residues. This CDR3 reads CSPGGTNYGYTF. CDR3 coding DNA: TGCAGCCCAGGGGGCACTAACTATGGCTACACCTTC.

In this sample, this clone turned up once. The V call is TRBV7-3, the J call TRBJ1-6, with D perhaps matching TRBD1 (6 bases). Trimming removed 5 bases from V and 4 bases from J, with 12 bases in between. The V gene's germline CDR1 is SGHTA and CDR2 FQGTGA. This CDR3 comprises 15 residues. CDR3 nucleotide sequence: TGTGCCAGCAGCCCTACGGGGGCGTATAATTCACCCCTCCACTTT. It yields the protein CASSPTGAYNSPLHF.

This rearrangement joins TRBV6-2 or TRBV6-3 to TRBJ2-2, with D hard to call. V lost 6 bases and J 2 bases, leaving 10 bases between the germline ends. The CDR3 length is 14 residues. Germline CDR1 is MNHEY and CDR2 is SVGEGT. The CDR3 reads CASSPNINTGELFF. The CDR3, as DNA: TGTGCCAGCAGCCCTAATATAAACACCGGGGAGCTGTTTTTT.

This clone came up many times. The chain employs TRBV3-1 and TRBJ2-5, with 9 bases matching TRBD2. The germline V gene encodes CDR1 LGHDT and CDR2 YNNKEL (reference sequence). The CDR3 is 16 amino acids. V gave up 4 bases and J gave up 5 bases; unmatched junction bases: 11. CDR3 sequence (DNA): TGTGCCAGCAGCCCCGGGGACGCGGGAGGGTTGGAGACCCAGTACTTC. As protein: CASSPGDAGGLETQYF.

This clone occurred many times. The gene calls are TRBV5-1 and TRBJ1-1; TRBD1 matches 11 bases. V lost 4 bases and J lost 4; bases outside the gene matches: 6. The CDR3 is 15 amino acids. Germline CDR1 reads SGHRS; CDR2 reads YFSETQ. Written as DNA, the CDR3 is TGCGCCAGCAGCCAAACCGGGACAGGGGGCACTGAAGCTTTCTTT. Its translation: CASSQTGTGGTEAFF.

Judged by abundance, this clone is medium-sized. The gene calls are TRBV12-3 or TRBV12-4 and TRBJ2-1; 10 bases line up with TRBD2. V lost 7 bases and J lost 5; bases outside the gene matches: 8. The CDR3 runs 15 residues. CDR3 sequence (DNA): TGTGCCAGCACCAGCGGGAGGGCTTCTAACAATGAGCAGTTCTTC. Amino acid sequence: CASTSGRASNNEQFF.

The chain couples TRBV5-1 to TRBJ2-2, with a tentative D call TRBD1 (8 bases). Germline CDR1 is SGHRS and CDR2 is YFSETQ. The CDR3 contains 19 residues. Trimming removed 4 bases at V and 2 bases at J, with 24 bases between. The CDR3 reads CASSPRTGRLAVNTGELFF. DNA for the CDR3: TGCGCCAGCAGCCCTCGGACAGGGAGGCTAGCGGTAAACACCGGGGAGCTGTTTTTT.

The J gene is TRBJ2-7, the V gene TRBV20-1; 8 nucleotides line up with TRBD2. V lost 4 bases and J lost 3; bases outside the gene matches: 5. The CDR3 covers 13 residues. Germline values: CDR1 DFQATT, CDR2 SNEGSKA (reference sequence). The CDR3 protein is CSATLTSGYEQYF. The CDR3 DNA reads as TGCAGTGCTACCCTCACTAGCGGCTACGAGCAGTACTTC.

The chain is built from TRBV30 and TRBJ2-2, with 8 bases matching TRBD2. From germline, CDR1 is GTSNPN and CDR2 SVGIG (reference sequence). The J segment lost 6 bases and the V segment lost 8 bases, leaving 23 bases of the junction unmatched. This CDR3 has 18 amino acids. CDR3 loop: CASRISGGGRVVAGELFF. Written as DNA, the CDR3 is TGTGCCAGTCGAATATCGGGAGGGGGTAGAGTCGTGGCCGGGGAGCTGTTTTTT. The full variable domain, rest sourced from reference TRBV30 and TRBJ2-2, is SQTIHQWPATLVQPVGSPLSLECTVEGTSNPNLYWYRQAAGRGLQLLFYSVGIGQISSEVPQNLSASRPQDRQFILSSKKLLLSDSGFYLCASRISGGGRVVAGELFFGEGSRLTVL.

As for this clone: A junction boundary mismatches the germline segment, possibly from a read error. The chain uses TRBV10-2 and TRBJ2-1; perhaps TRBD1 as D (5 bases). Germline lookup yields CDR1 WSHSY and CDR2 SAAADI. This CDR3 spans 12 amino acids. The CDR3 region is CASNESRGEQFF. The CDR3 bases are TGCGCCAGCAATGAGTCAAGGGGTGAGCAGTTCTTC.

This clone was recorded a few times. This rearrangement joins TRBV6-2 or TRBV6-3 to TRBJ2-3; the D gene is possibly TRBD2 (5 bases). V shed 5 bases and J shed 1 base, with 19 bases lying between them. CDR3 length: 17 amino acids. Germline V gene lookup returns CDR1 MNHEY and CDR2 SVGEGT. CDR3 in amino acids: CASSPDLLVWGTDTQYF. In DNA, the CDR3 is TGTGCCAGCAGTCCCGATCTACTAGTCTGGGGCACAGATACGCAGTATTTT.

The chain couples TRBV24-1 to TRBJ1-2, with a possible D match to TRBD1 (5 bases). Germline CDR1 reads KGHDR; CDR2 reads SFDVKD. The CDR3 loop spans 15 amino acids. V lost 4 bases and J 0 bases, leaving 11 bases between the germline ends. The CDR3 DNA reads TGTGCCACCAGTGACGCAGGGCCAACTAACTATGGCTACACCTTC. It translates to CATSDAGPTNYGYTF.

This clone was recorded a few times. The chain uses TRBV6-2 or TRBV6-3 and TRBJ2-3, with D perhaps TRBD2 (6 bases). The CDR3 runs 11 residues. V lost 10 bases to trimming and J lost 5 bases, with 10 bases between them. Germline V lookup: CDR1 MNHEY, CDR2 SVGEGT. This CDR3 reads CATSAGDTQYF. In DNA form, the CDR3 reads TGTGCCACCTCAGCGGGAGATACGCAGTATTTT.

This clone was observed a few times. CDR3 sequence: CASSLSGREDTQYF. CDR3 coding DNA: TGTGCCAGCAGCTTATCAGGAAGGGAAGATACGCAGTATTTT. The chain uses TRBV7-3 and TRBJ2-3; D not resolved. The CDR3 loop spans 14 amino acids. The V gene's germline CDR1 is SGHTA and CDR2 FQGTGA. V shed 2 bases and J shed 5 bases, with 11 bases lying between them.

The rearrangement links TRBV5-1 to TRBJ2-6; D not certain. The germline gives CDR1 SGHRS, CDR2 YFSETQ. The CDR3 covers 16 residues. Trimming removed 0 bases at V and 3 bases at J, with 10 bases between. CDR3: CASSLGYVGGANVLTF. CDR3 in DNA: TGCGCCAGCAGCTTGGGCTACGTGGGTGGGGCCAACGTCCTGACTTTC.

This chain connects TRBV28 to TRBJ2-2; D assignment may be TRBD1 or TRBD2 (5 bases each). The germline V and J ends were trimmed by 7 bases and 4 bases, with 13 bases remaining between them. In germline, CDR1 is MDHEN, CDR2 SYDVKM. This CDR3 comprises 14 residues. CDR3 DNA: TGTGCCAGCATCGGTCAGGGACGCACCGGGGAGCTGTTTTTT. Residues: CASIGQGRTGELFF.

This clone has more than one count but fewer than ten. This sequence joins TRBV6-2 or TRBV6-3 and TRBJ2-1, with a possible D match to TRBD1 (6 bases). Per the germline V gene, CDR1 is MNHEY and CDR2 is SVGEGT. Trimming stripped 0 bases from V and 4 bases from J, with 13 bases between. The length of the CDR3 is 16 residues. The CDR3 loop reads CASSYSTGHSYNEQFF. In DNA form, the CDR3 reads TGTGCCAGCAGTTACTCAACGGGACACAGTTACAATGAGCAGTTCTTC.